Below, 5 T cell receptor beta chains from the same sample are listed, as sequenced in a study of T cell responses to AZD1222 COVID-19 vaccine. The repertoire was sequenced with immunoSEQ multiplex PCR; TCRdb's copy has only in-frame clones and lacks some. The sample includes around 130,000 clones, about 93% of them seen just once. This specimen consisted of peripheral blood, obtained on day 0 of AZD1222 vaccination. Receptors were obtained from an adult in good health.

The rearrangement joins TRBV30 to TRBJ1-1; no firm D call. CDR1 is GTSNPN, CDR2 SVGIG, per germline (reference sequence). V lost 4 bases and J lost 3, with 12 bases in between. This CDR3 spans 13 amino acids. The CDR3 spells CAWKQLPYTEAFF. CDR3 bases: TGTGCCTGGAAACAGCTCCCATACACTGAAGCTTTCTTT. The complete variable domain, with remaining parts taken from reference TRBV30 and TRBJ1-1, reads SQTIHQWPATLVQPVGSPLSLECTVEGTSNPNLYWYRQAAGRGLQLLFYSVGIGQISSEVPQNLSASRPQDRQFILSSKKLLLSDSGFYLCAWKQLPYTEAFFGQGTRLTVV.

The chain's CDR3 is CASSQERQGVYEQYF. The CDR3 coding sequence is TGCGCCAGCAGCCAAGAGAGACAGGGAGTCTACGAGCAGTACTTC. This chain links TRBV4-1 with TRBJ2-7; 7 bases line up with TRBD1. Germline CDR1 reads MGHRA; CDR2 reads YSYEKL. J lost 3 bases, V lost 0 bases, and 5 bases had no gene match. This CDR3 has 15 residues.

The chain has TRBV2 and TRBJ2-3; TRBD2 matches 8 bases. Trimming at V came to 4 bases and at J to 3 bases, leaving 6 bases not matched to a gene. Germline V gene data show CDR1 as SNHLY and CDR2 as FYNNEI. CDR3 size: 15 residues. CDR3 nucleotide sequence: TGTGCCAGCAGTGCTGATGGCGGGGGGACAGATACGCAGTATTTT. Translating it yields CASSADGGGTDTQYF.

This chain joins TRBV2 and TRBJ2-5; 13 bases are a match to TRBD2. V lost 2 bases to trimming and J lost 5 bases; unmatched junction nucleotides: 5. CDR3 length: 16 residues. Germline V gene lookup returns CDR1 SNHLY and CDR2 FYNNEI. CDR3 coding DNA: TGTGCCAGCAGTGAAACTAGCGGGGGGGCTCGTGAGACCCAGTACTTC. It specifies CASSETSGGARETQYF.

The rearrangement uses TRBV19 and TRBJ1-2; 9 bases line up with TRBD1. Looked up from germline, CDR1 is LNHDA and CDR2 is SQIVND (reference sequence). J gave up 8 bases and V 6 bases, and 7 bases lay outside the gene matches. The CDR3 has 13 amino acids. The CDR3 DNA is TGTGCCAGTAGCGTACAGGGGGCAGGCGGCTACACCTTC. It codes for CASSVQGAGGYTF.